What follows describes a single TCR beta chain. Its antigen is not identified. The sample comes from a study of cytomegalovirus exposure and HLA in healthy donors. The overall study: Among the 398 donors who were genotyped, roughly 76% fell in the genetic ancestry cluster that is associated with self-reported Caucasian donors.

The germline V gene has CDR1 SGHAT and CDR2 FQNNGV. The CDR3 is made up of 15 amino acids. V lost 2 bases, J lost 0 bases, and 5 bases lay in between. 13 Jbeta primers and 60 Vbeta primers were used for the PCR. TCRdb keeps only in-frame clones here, not all; method: immunoSEQ multiplex PCR. The sample yields more than 40,000 clones, more than 45% seen once. Study-wide points: HLA restriction was apparent for most CMV-associated TCR beta chains in a later analysis. With high specificity and sensitivity, the classifier reportedly diagnosed cytomegalovirus status. Association with HLA alleles at 0.05 false discovery rate was found for 16,951 TCR beta sequences in a later analysis.

V is TRBV11-2 and J is TRBJ2-6; no firm D call. The sample comprised PBMCs. The TCR originated in a man in his fifties or sixties in good health and CMV-seronegative. The CDR3 spells CASSLRFSGANVLTF. CDR3 coding DNA: TGTGCCAGCAGCTTACGGTTCTCTGGGGCCAACGTCCTGACTTTC.